The subject of this entry is one T cell receptor (beta chain). Its antigen is not known. Treatment: some 20 received Ad26.COV2.S at low or high dose, single or two shots; 5 received placebo; per-sample allocation not given. Sampling took place 63 days after the first vaccine or placebo injection. The data were taken from a study of Ad26.COV2.S vaccination and SARS-CoV-2 variants. From germline, CDR1 is SGDLS and CDR2 YYNGEE. The V end was cut by 0 bases, the J end by 1 base, with 10 bases between. The CDR3 loop spans 15 amino acids. Using immunoSEQ multiplex PCR, the repertoire was profiled, and TCRdb retains in-frame clones only, with some absent. The sample lists about 680,000 clones, 70% to 90% seen once, with about 1.5% in the top ten. Study-level results: Spike-specific responses of CD8+ and CD4+ T cells were reported to display substantial breadth after vaccination. Possibly, TCR breadth and depth analyses underestimated total T cell responses.

Sequences were derived from peripheral blood, sampled in a trial of Ad26.COV2.S vaccine versus placebo. The V call is TRBV9, the J call TRBJ1-1; the D is unclear. The sequence came from a person aged 18-65 years who received the Ad26.COV2.S COVID-19 vaccine or a placebo. CDR3 DNA: TGTGCCAGCAGCGTAGCTACTGGCCGGAACACTGAAGCTTTCTTT. Encoded protein: CASSVATGRNTEAFF.